These T cell receptor beta chains were read from a single sample in a study of Graves' ophthalmopathy and Graves' hyperthyroidism. TCRdb independently ran MiXCR on the multiplex PCR reads; one entry per CDR3 protein. The table records about 400,000 distinct CDR3 sequences, about 16% of them present only once. Input material: peripheral blood. These receptors all stem from a woman aged 18-29 years with stable Graves' hyperthyroidism. Each CDR3 is given without its conserved first and last residue. D genes are given only for firm matches.

D gene	J gene	V gene	CDR3 protein
TRBD1	TRBJ1-1	TRBV29-1	SVLRTGPTEAF
TRBD2	TRBJ2-5	TRBV9	ASSVGAGTSPLQETQY
TRBD1	TRBJ1-5	TRBV19	ASSISGTDSNQPQH
TRBD1	TRBJ1-2	TRBV19	ASIGTAILRDGYT
TRBD1	TRBJ1-1	TRBV4-1	ASSPADREGAEAF
TRBD1	TRBJ2-1	TRBV7-8	ASSDPRQGNEQF
-	TRBJ1-2	TRBV7-8	ASSLALSNYGYT
TRBD1	TRBJ1-2	TRBV4-1	ASRATGAYGYT
-	TRBJ2-5	TRBV20-1	SAHRVGETQY
-	TRBJ2-2	TRBV29-1	SVGGTGELF
TRBD1	TRBJ1-1	TRBV11-1	ASSLALGQGMRGTEAF
-	TRBJ2-6	TRBV7-2	ASSLGPSGANVLT
-	TRBJ2-2	TRBV6-1	ASRGGQVFTGELF
-	TRBJ2-7	TRBV7-3	ASSPTGGSYEQY
TRBD1	TRBJ1-1	TRBV6-1	ASSRPDRGAEAF
-	TRBJ2-5	TRBV12-3/TRBV12-4	ASANWGPQETQY
-	TRBJ1-5	TRBV19	ASSMRKDQPQH
-	TRBJ1-5	TRBV4-1	ASSPPGNQPQH
TRBD1	TRBJ1-3	TRBV7-2	ASSLVWDRGNTIY
-	TRBJ2-7	TRBV6-5	ASSYSQGTTYEQY
-	TRBJ1-1	TRBV19	ASSTLETGEAF
-	TRBJ1-6	TRBV10-3	ATQPRDGENSPLH
TRBD1	TRBJ2-7	TRBV12-3/TRBV12-4	ASRAGTGGSEQY
TRBD1	TRBJ1-5	TRBV6-5	ASSFYGTGAVQPQH
TRBD1	TRBJ1-6	TRBV19	ASKGQGAGSPLH
-	TRBJ1-6	TRBV6-1	ASNGFSQRNSPLH
-	TRBJ1-1	TRBV6-1	ASSPQFTVNTEAF
-	TRBJ2-5	TRBV12-3/TRBV12-4	ASMRGNVAQY
TRBD2	TRBJ2-2	TRBV7-2	ASSLRLRLAGGRNTGELF
TRBD1	TRBJ1-1	TRBV4-1	ASSTPQGTKEAF
-	TRBJ2-7	TRBV7-9	ASSHRDRGYEQC
-	TRBJ2-5	TRBV11-2	ASSPQIGRETQY
-	TRBJ1-1	TRBV20-1	STRSGYGTEAF
-	TRBJ1-5	TRBV12-3/TRBV12-4	ASSSSGGGNQPQH
-	TRBJ2-7	TRBV7-2	ASSTQGMLSRAYEQY
-	TRBJ1-2	TRBV6-1	ASSEGSRFYGYT
-	TRBJ2-7	TRBV18	ASSPVASSPYEQY
-	TRBJ2-6	TRBV12-5	ASGLRINSGANVLT
-	TRBJ2-1	TRBV6-2/TRBV6-3	ASSFPQAMRKF